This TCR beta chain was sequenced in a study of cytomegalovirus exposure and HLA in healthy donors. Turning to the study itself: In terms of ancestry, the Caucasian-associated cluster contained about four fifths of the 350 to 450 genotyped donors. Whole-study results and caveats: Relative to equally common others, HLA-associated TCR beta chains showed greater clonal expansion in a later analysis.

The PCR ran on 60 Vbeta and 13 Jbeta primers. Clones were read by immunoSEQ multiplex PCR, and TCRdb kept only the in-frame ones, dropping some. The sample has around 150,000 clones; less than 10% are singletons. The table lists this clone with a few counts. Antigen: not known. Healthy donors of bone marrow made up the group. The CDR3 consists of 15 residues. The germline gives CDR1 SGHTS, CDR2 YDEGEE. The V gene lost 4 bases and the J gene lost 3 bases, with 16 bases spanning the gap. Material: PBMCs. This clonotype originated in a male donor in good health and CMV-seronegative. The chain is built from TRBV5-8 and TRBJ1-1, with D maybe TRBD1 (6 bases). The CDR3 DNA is TGTGCCAGCAGCCCATGGGGGGGCCAGCACACTGAAGCTTTCTTT. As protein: CASSPWGGQHTEAFF.